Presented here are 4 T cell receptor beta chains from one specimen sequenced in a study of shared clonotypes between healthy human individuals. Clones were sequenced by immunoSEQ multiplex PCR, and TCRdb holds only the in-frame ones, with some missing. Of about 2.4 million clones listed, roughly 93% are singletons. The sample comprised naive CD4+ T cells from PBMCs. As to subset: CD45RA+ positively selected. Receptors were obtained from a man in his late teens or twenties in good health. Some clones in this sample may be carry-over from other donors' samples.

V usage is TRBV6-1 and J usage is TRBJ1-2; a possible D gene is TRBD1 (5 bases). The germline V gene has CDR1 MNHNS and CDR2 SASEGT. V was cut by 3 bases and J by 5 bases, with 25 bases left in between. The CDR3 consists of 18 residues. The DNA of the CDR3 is TGTGCCAGCAGTGACCCGTATTGGGACGGGATAAGAACTTATGGCTACACCTTC. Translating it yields CASSDPYWDGIRTYGYTF.

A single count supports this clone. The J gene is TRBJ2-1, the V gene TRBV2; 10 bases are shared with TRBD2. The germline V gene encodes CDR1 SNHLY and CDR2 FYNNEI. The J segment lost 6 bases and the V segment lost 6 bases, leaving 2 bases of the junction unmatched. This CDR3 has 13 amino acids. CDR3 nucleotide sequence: TGTGCCAGCAGCGGGACTAGCGCCAATGAGCAGTTCTTC. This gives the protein CASSGTSANEQFF.

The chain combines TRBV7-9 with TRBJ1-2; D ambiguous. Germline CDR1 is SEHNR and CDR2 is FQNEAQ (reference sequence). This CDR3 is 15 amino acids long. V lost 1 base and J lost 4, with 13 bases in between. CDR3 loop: CASSLVEGAGYGYTF. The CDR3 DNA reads TGTGCCAGCAGCTTAGTGGAGGGTGCAGGCTATGGCTACACCTTC. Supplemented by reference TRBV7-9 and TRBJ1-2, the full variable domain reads DTGVSQNPRHKITKRGQNVTFRCDPISEHNRLYWYRQTLGQGPEFLTYFQNEAQLEKSRLLSDRFSAERPKGSFSTLEIQRTEQGDSAMYLCASSLVEGAGYGYTFGSGTRLTVV.

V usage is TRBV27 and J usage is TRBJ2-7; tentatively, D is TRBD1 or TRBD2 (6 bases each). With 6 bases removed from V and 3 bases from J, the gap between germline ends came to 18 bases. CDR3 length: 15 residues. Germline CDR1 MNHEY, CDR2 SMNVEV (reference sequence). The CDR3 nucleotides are TGTGCCAGCAGGCCGATGACTAGGGGGGACTACGAGCAGTACTTC. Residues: CASRPMTRGDYEQYF.